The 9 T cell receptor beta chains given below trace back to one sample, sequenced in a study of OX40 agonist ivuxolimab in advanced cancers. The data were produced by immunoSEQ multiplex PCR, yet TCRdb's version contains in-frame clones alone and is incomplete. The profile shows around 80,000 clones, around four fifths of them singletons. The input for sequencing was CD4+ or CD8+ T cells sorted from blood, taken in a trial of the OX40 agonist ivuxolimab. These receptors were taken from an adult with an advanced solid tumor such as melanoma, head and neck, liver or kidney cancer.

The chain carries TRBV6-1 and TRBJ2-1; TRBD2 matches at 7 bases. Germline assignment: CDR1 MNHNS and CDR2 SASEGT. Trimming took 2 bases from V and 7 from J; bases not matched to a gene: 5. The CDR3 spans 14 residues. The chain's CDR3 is CASSEMTSRNEQFF. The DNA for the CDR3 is TGTGCCAGCAGTGAAATGACTAGCAGGAATGAGCAGTTCTTC.

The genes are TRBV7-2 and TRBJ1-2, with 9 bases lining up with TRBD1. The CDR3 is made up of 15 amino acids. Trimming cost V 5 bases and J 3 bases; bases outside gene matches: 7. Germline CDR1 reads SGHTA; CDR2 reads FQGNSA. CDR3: CASSTGQGRYYGYTF. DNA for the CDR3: TGTGCCAGCAGCACCGGACAGGGGAGGTACTATGGCTACACCTTC.

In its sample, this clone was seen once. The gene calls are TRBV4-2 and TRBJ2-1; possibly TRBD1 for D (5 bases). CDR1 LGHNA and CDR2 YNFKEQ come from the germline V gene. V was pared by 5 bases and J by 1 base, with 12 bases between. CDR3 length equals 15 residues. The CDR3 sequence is CASSSQAGSYNEQFF. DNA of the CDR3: TGTGCCAGCAGCTCACAGGCAGGGTCCTACAATGAGCAGTTCTTC.

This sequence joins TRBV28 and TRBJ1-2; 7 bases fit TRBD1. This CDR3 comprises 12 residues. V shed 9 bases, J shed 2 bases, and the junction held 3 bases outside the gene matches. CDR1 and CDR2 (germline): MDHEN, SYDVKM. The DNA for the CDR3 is TGTGCCAGTACACAGGGGAACTATGGCTACACCTTC. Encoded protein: CASTQGNYGYTF.

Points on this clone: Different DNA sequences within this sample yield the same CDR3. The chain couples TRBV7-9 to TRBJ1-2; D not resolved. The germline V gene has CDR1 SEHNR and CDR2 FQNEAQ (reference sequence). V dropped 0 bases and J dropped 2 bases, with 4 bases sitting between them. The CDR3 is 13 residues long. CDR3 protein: CASSLAGNYGYTF. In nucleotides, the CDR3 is TGTGCCAGCAGCTTAGCGGGGAACTATGGCTACACCTTC. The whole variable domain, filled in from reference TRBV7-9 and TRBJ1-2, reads DTGVSQNPRHKITKRGQNVTFRCDPISEHNRLYWYRQTLGQGPEFLTYFQNEAQLEKSRLLSDRFSAERPKGSFSTLEIQRTEQGDSAMYLCASSLAGNYGYTFGSGTRLTVV.

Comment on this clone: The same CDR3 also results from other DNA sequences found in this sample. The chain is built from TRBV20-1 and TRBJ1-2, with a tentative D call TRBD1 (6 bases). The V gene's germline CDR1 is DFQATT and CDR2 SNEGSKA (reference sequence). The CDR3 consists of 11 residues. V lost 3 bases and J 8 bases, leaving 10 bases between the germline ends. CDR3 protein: CSARQGGGYTF. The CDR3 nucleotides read TGCAGTGCTAGGCAAGGGGGAGGCTACACCTTC.

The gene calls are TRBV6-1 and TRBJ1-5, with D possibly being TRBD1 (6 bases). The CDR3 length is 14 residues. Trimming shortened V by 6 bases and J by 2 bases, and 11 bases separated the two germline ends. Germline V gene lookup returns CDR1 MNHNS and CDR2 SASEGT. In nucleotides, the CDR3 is TGTGCCAGCAGCCCGACAGGAGGCAATCAGCCCCAGCATTTT. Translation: CASSPTGGNQPQHF.

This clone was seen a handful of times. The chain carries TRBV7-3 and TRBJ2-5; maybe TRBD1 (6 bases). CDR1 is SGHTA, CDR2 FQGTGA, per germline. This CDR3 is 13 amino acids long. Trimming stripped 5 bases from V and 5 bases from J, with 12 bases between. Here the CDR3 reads CASSPSRGETQYF. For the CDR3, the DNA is TGTGCCAGCAGCCCGAGTAGGGGGGAGACCCAGTACTTC. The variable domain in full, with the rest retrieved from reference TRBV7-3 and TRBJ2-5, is GAGVSQTPSNKVTEKGKYVELRCDPISGHTALYWYRQSLGQGPEFLIYFQGTGAADDSGLPNDRFFAVRPEGSVSTLKIQRTERGDSAVYLCASSPSRGETQYFGPGTRLLVL.

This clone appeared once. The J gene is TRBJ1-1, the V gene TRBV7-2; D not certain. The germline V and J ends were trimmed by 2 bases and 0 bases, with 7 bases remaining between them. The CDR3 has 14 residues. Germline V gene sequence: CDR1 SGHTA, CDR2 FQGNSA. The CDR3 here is CASSLTELNTEAFF. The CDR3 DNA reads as TGTGCCAGCAGCTTAACAGAATTGAACACTGAAGCTTTCTTT.